These T cell receptor beta chains were read from a single sample in a study of OX40 agonist ivuxolimab in advanced cancers. The table came from immunoSEQ multiplex PCR; TCRdb's copy has only in-frame clones and leaves some out. The data hold under 100,000 clones, with more than 90% observed a single time. Sequencing was performed on CD4+ or CD8+ T cells sorted from blood, taken in a trial of the OX40 agonist ivuxolimab. These receptors originate from an adult with an advanced solid tumor such as melanoma, head and neck, liver or kidney cancer. CDR3s include the opening cysteine and the closing phenylalanine or tryptophan. Fields, in order: clone size, D gene, J gene, V gene, CDR3 protein, CDR3 DNA. D genes are given only for firm matches. Expanded clones are given a class, and other clones once, few, many or no size at all.

>NA|NA|TRBJ1-6|TRBV7-9
CASSPSGGHNSPLHF
TGTGCCAGCAGCCCCTCGGGGGGCCACAATTCACCCCTCCACTTT
>NA|NA|TRBJ2-2|TRBV10-1
CASSEGAEGTGELFF
TGCGCCAGCAGTGAAGGGGCAGAAGGGACCGGGGAGCTGTTTTTT
>NA|TRBD2|TRBJ2-1|TRBV2
CASSMTSGGYNEQFF
TGTGCCAGCAGTATGACTAGCGGGGGATACAATGAGCAGTTCTTC
>NA|TRBD1|TRBJ1-2|TRBV11-2
CASSSRLQGRGYGYTF
TGTGCCAGCAGCTCAAGGTTACAGGGGCGGGGCTATGGCTACACCTTC
>NA|NA|TRBJ2-1|TRBV5-4
CASSTALVHEQFF
TGTGCCAGCAGTACCGCCTTGGTCCATGAGCAGTTCTTC
>once|NA|TRBJ1-4|TRBV28
CASSFPTTQGEKLFF
TGTGCCAGCAGTTTTCCGACAACCCAGGGTGAAAAACTGTTTTTT
>NA|NA|TRBJ2-2|TRBV10-3
CAIRGPADDLFF
TGTGCCATCAGAGGCCCAGCTGACGACCTGTTTTTT
>NA|TRBD1|TRBJ1-5|TRBV27
CASSQDREDQPQHF
TGTGCCAGCAGTCAGGACAGGGAAGATCAGCCCCAGCATTTT
>NA|NA|TRBJ2-1|TRBV18
CASSPGRLDRQFF
TGTGCCAGCTCACCAGGTAGGCTAGACAGGCAGTTCTTC
>NA|NA|TRBJ2-6|TRBV7-3
CASSESESPGANVLTF
TGTGCCAGCAGCGAATCCGAAAGCCCTGGGGCCAACGTCCTGACTTTC
>NA|TRBD1|TRBJ1-5|TRBV7-6
CASTPGQGLRSNQPQHF
TGTGCCAGCACCCCGGGACAGGGCCTGAGAAGCAATCAGCCCCAGCATTTT
>NA|TRBD2|TRBJ2-7|TRBV5-1
CASSILAGGSSYEQYF
TGCGCCAGCAGCATACTAGCGGGGGGTTCGTCCTACGAGCAGTACTTC
>once|NA|TRBJ1-1|TRBV5-4
CASSLGGITEAFF
TGTGCCAGCAGCTTGGGAGGGATAACTGAAGCTTTCTTT
>NA|NA|TRBJ2-1|TRBV5-4
CASSLSSVLVGNEQFF
TGTGCCAGCAGCTTGAGCAGCGTACTAGTGGGCAATGAGCAGTTCTTC
>once|NA|TRBJ2-4|TRBV30
CAWSVRPTRAKNIQYF
TGTGCCTGGAGTGTACGTCCGACGAGGGCCAAAAACATTCAGTACTTC
>NA|NA|TRBJ2-1|TRBV11-2
CASSLGIDRGEFF
TGTGCCAGCAGCTTGGGGATCGACAGAGGCGAGTTCTTC
>NA|TRBD1|TRBJ1-1|TRBV7-2
CASSSVPGGGPEAFF
TGTGCCAGCAGCTCCGTCCCAGGGGGAGGACCTGAAGCTTTCTTT
>NA|NA|TRBJ2-3|TRBV30
CAWRLAVGDTQYF
TGTGCCTGGAGACTAGCAGTGGGAGATACGCAGTATTTT
>NA|NA|TRBJ2-5|TRBV6-1
CASSDREAETQYF
TGTGCCAGCAGTGACAGGGAAGCAGAGACCCAGTACTTC
>once|TRBD2|TRBJ2-3|TRBV18
CASSRSGGDTQYF
TGTGCCAGCTCCCGCAGCGGGGGGGATACGCAGTATTTT
>NA|TRBD1|TRBJ1-2|TRBV27
CASRGQGAGYTF
TGTGCCAGCAGGGGACAGGGTGCAGGCTACACCTTC
>NA|NA|TRBJ1-5|TRBV2
CAVGQLNQPQHF
TGTGCTGTAGGACAGTTAAATCAGCCCCAGCATTTT
>NA|NA|TRBJ2-7|TRBV29-1
CSVLGVIHEQYF
TGCAGCGTTCTGGGCGTTATCCACGAGCAGTACTTC
>NA|NA|TRBJ2-7|TRBV7-6
CASSFSRGAYSYEQYF
TGTGCCAGCAGTTTCAGTCGGGGGGCGTATTCCTACGAGCAGTACTTC
>NA|TRBD1|TRBJ1-1|TRBV5-1
CASSLGLTGGGVSF
TGCGCCAGCAGCTTGGGCCTGACAGGGGGCGGCGTTTCGTTT
>NA|NA|TRBJ1-4|TRBV30
CAWSVGGQPNEKLFF
TGTGCCTGGAGTGTCGGAGGGCAGCCAAATGAAAAACTGTTTTTT
>NA|TRBD2|TRBJ2-3|TRBV5-4
CASSLNSGRAPDTQYF
TGTGCCAGCAGCTTGAATAGCGGGAGGGCCCCGGATACGCAGTATTTT
>NA|NA|TRBJ1-5|TRBV27
CASSLSGSGLQPQHF
TGTGCCAGCAGTTTATCAGGGTCGGGGCTACAGCCCCAGCATTTT
>NA|NA|TRBJ1-1|TRBV19
CASSIVRGSTEAFF
TGTGCCAGTAGTATAGTCCGGGGGAGCACTGAAGCTTTCTTT
>NA|TRBD2|TRBJ2-5|TRBV5-1
CASSLADAGGLETQYF
TGCGCCAGCAGCTTGGCCGACGCGGGGGGGCTGGAGACCCAGTACTTC
>NA|NA|TRBJ2-1|TRBV5-1
CASSRTPTSSYNEQFF
TGCGCCAGCAGCCGAACTCCGACTAGCTCCTACAATGAGCAGTTCTTC
>NA|NA|TRBJ1-1|TRBV2
CASSEGGLTEAFF
TGTGCCAGCAGTGAAGGGGGGCTCACTGAAGCTTTCTTT
>NA|NA|TRBJ2-3|TRBV25-1
CASSDWTRAQYF
TGTGCCAGCAGTGATTGGACCAGGGCGCAGTATTTT
>NA|NA|TRBJ1-2|TRBV7-9
CASSLTGYGYTF
TGTGCCAGCAGCTTAACGGGCTATGGCTACACCTTC
>NA|NA|TRBJ2-1|TRBV7-3
CASSSYLGGINNEQFF
TGTGCCAGCAGCTCCTATTTGGGGGGCATTAACAATGAGCAGTTCTTC
>NA|NA|TRBJ2-3|TRBV2
CASSEGGTLSTDTQYF
TGTGCCAGCAGTGAAGGAGGTACCCTTAGCACAGATACGCAGTATTTT
>once|TRBD1|TRBJ2-7|TRBV6-5
CASSRGDRGSYEQYF
TGTGCCAGCAGTAGAGGGGACAGGGGATCCTACGAGCAGTACTTC
>NA|NA|TRBJ1-3|TRBV6-5
CASSRSSGNTIYF
TGTGCCAGCAGTCGGAGCTCTGGAAACACCATATATTTT
>NA|TRBD1|TRBJ1-5|TRBV2
CASCGTGGALWNQPQHF
TGTGCCAGTTGCGGGACAGGGGGCGCCCTATGGAATCAGCCCCAGCATTTT
>NA|NA|TRBJ2-7|TRBV6-4
CASSECHFHINYEQYF
TGTGCCAGCAGTGAATGTCATTTCCACATAAACTACGAGCAGTACTTC
>NA|NA|TRBJ1-3|TRBV29-1
CSVQGTAGNTIYF
TGCAGCGTTCAGGGGACGGCTGGAAACACCATATATTTT
>NA|NA|TRBJ1-2|TRBV19
CASSLTDRYGYTF
TGTGCCAGTAGCCTGACAGACCGCTATGGCTACACCTTC
>NA|TRBD1|TRBJ1-5|TRBV2
CASRDRGSNQPQHF
TGTGCCAGCAGGGACAGGGGCAGCAATCAGCCCCAGCATTTT
>NA|NA|TRBJ1-5|TRBV2
CASRRDGISNQPQHF
TGTGCCAGCAGGCGGGACGGAATTAGCAATCAGCCCCAGCATTTT
>NA|TRBD1|TRBJ2-2|TRBV10-3
CAIRPGQGTGELFF
TGTGCCATCAGACCGGGACAGGGAACCGGGGAGCTGTTTTTT
>NA|NA|TRBJ1-1|TRBV27
CASSLWRGGGMNTEAFF
TGTGCCAGCAGTTTATGGCGTGGGGGGGGCATGAACACTGAAGCTTTCTTT